This entry lists 6 T cell receptor beta chains sequenced from one sample in a study of technical replicates of blood from a handful of donors. The table came from immunoSEQ multiplex PCR; TCRdb's copy has only in-frame clones and leaves some out. The sample shows 35,000 to 50,000 clones, about 96% of them seen only once. Specimen: T cells isolated from PBMCs. These receptors were collected from a human donor in good health.

The chain carries TRBV21-1 and TRBJ1-5. TRBV21-1 is recorded as a pseudogene. The CDR3 runs to 14 residues. This chain's CDR3 is CASSKLYSNQPQHF. CDR3 sequence (DNA): TGTGCCAGCAGCAAACTGTATAGCAATCAGCCCCAGCATTTT.

This chain links TRBV7-9 with TRBJ2-4, with TRBD1 identical over 9 bases. Trimming cost V 1 base and J 5 bases; bases outside gene matches: 3. This CDR3 is 15 amino acids long. Germline V gene data show CDR1 as SEHNR and CDR2 as FQNEAQ (reference sequence). CDR3 bases: TGTGCCAGCAGCTTAGGGGGGGACAGGGAAAACATTCAGTACTTC. Residues: CASSLGGDRENIQYF.

CDR3 residues: CASSDGTGGAYGYTF. The CDR3 DNA reads TGTGCCAGCAGCGACGGGACAGGGGGCGCTTATGGCTACACCTTC. The chain couples TRBV9 to TRBJ1-2, with 12 bases matching TRBD1. The CDR3 is 15 residues long. Trimming at V came to 3 bases and at J to 5 bases, leaving 5 bases not matched to a gene. CDR1 and CDR2 (germline): SGDLS, YYNGEE. Together with reference TRBV9 and TRBJ1-2, the CDR3 gives the full variable domain: DSGVTQTPKHLITATGQRVTLRCSPRSGDLSVYWYQQSLDQGLQFLIQYYNGEERAKGNILERFSAQQFPDLHSELNLSSLELGDSALYFCASSDGTGGAYGYTFGSGTRLTVV.

CDR3 nucleotide sequence: TGTGCCAGCAGCCTCCGCTCCTACGAGCAGTACTTC. It is translated as CASSLRSYEQYF. The V gene is TRBV11-3, the J gene TRBJ2-7; D is uncertain. The germline CDR1 and CDR2 sequences are SGHNT and YENEEA. Trimming cost V 5 bases and J 0 bases, with 5 bases left between them. The CDR3 loop spans 12 amino acids. Full variable domain (remainder filled in from reference TRBV11-3 and TRBJ2-7): EAGVVQSPRYKIIEKKQPVAFWCNPISGHNTLYWYLQNLGQGPELLIRYENEEAVDDSQLPKDRFSAERLKGVDSTLKIQPAELGDSAVYLCASSLRSYEQYFGPGTRLTVT.

The chain carries TRBV10-3 and TRBJ2-7; 8 bases agree with TRBD1. This CDR3 comprises 14 residues. The J segment lost 1 base and the V segment lost 6 bases, leaving 5 bases of the junction unmatched. Germline V gene lookup returns CDR1 ENHRY and CDR2 SYGVKD. The chain's CDR3 is CAIRWTGSSYEQYF. CDR3 nucleotide sequence: TGTGCCATCAGATGGACAGGGTCATCCTACGAGCAGTACTTC.

V is TRBV2 and J is TRBJ2-7, with D maybe TRBD2 (5 bases). This CDR3 has 15 amino acids. Germline V lookup: CDR1 SNHLY, CDR2 FYNNEI. Deletions cut 6 bases from V and 5 bases from J, with 20 bases between. In DNA, the CDR3 is TGTGCCAGCAGCCCAGATAATGTCAACGGGAACGAGCAGTACTTC. Translating gives CASSPDNVNGNEQYF. The whole variable domain, filled in from reference TRBV2 and TRBJ2-7, reads EPEVTQTPSHQVTQMGQEVILRCVPISNHLYFYWYRQILGQKVEFLVSFYNNEISEKSEIFDDQFSVERPDGSNFTLKIRSTKLEDSAMYFCASSPDNVNGNEQYFGPGTRLTVT.